The rows below give T cell receptor beta chains drawn from one sample of a study of PD-1 blockade in classical Hodgkin lymphoma. TCRdb keeps only in-frame clones here, not all; method: immunoSEQ multiplex PCR. The table lists 30,000 to 45,000 clones, 88% of them singletons. The input for sequencing was peripheral blood mononuclear cells (PBMCs), taken before the second cycle of nivolumab. These receptors originate from a human donor with classical Hodgkin lymphoma. CDR3s include the opening cysteine and the closing phenylalanine or tryptophan. D genes are given only for firm matches. Size tells how often a clone was seen (once, few, many) or the class of an expanded clone, and some rows leave it out.

clone size	J gene	V gene	D gene	CDR3 protein	CDR3 DNA
once	TRBJ2-5	TRBV11-3	NA	CASNYRWGGETQYF	TGTGCCAGCAACTACCGGTGGGGGGGCGAGACCCAGTACTTC
NA	TRBJ1-5	TRBV5-1	NA	CASSLAEGQPQHF	TGCGCCAGCAGCTTGGCAGAGGGTCAGCCCCAGCATTTT
NA	TRBJ2-2	TRBV19	NA	CASTGQTNTGELFF	TGTGCCAGTACAGGACAAACGAACACCGGGGAGCTGTTTTTT
NA	TRBJ2-1	TRBV21-1	NA	CASSRAALGAGDGDEQFF	TGTGCCAGCAGCCGAGCCGCCCTCGGAGCGGGAGACGGAGATGAGCAGTTCTTC
NA	TRBJ2-7	TRBV27	NA	CASSSRTGDYEQYF	TGTGCCAGCAGTTCCCGGACGGGGGACTACGAGCAGTACTTC
NA	TRBJ2-2	TRBV7-9	NA	CALGRTNTGELFF	TGTGCTCTTGGACGGACGAACACCGGGGAGCTGTTTTTT
few	TRBJ1-2	TRBV11-2	NA	CASSQTVGGYTF	TGTGCCAGCAGCCAGACAGTTGGCGGCTACACCTTC
NA	TRBJ2-7	TRBV10-1	TRBD2	CASSESSGVSYEQYF	TGCGCCAGCAGTGAGTCGAGCGGGGTATCCTACGAGCAGTACTTC
NA	TRBJ1-2	TRBV7-2	NA	CASSLELIYGYTF	TGTGCCAGCAGCTTAGAACTGATCTATGGCTACACCTTC
once	TRBJ2-2	TRBV2	NA	CASRLAGAVGELFF	TGTGCCAGCAGACTTGCAGGGGCTGTCGGGGAGCTGTTTTTT
NA	TRBJ2-7	TRBV7-5	NA	CARSLVCGDEQYF	TGTGCCAGAAGCTTAGTATGTGGGGACGAGCAGTACTTC
NA	TRBJ2-3	TRBV5-8	NA	CASSSERGTVYDTQYF	TGTGCCAGCAGCTCCGAAAGGGGTACCGTGTACGATACGCAGTATTTT
NA	TRBJ1-5	TRBV7-9	TRBD1	CASSLGRTGNQPQHF	TGTGCCAGCAGCTTAGGCCGGACAGGAAATCAGCCCCAGCATTTT
NA	TRBJ1-2	TRBV28	TRBD1	CASTFTGGEIYGYTF	TGTGCCAGCACCTTCACAGGGGGCGAAATATATGGCTACACCTTC
few	TRBJ1-1	TRBV7-9	NA	CASSRGDTEAFF	TGTGCCAGCAGCCGAGGTGACACTGAAGCTTTCTTT
NA	TRBJ2-4	TRBV6-5	TRBD2	CASSTSGVAKNIQYF	TGTGCCAGCAGTACTAGCGGGGTAGCCAAAAACATTCAGTACTTC
NA	TRBJ1-5	TRBV5-6	NA	CASSSSRSSNQPQHF	TGTGCCAGCAGCTCTTCAAGATCTAGCAATCAGCCCCAGCATTTT
NA	TRBJ1-2	TRBV20-1	NA	CSASLYGYTF	TGCAGTGCTAGCCTCTATGGCTACACCTTC
NA	TRBJ1-4	TRBV28	TRBD1	CASSDTGEATNEKLFF	TGTGCCAGCAGTGATACAGGGGAAGCAACTAATGAAAAACTGTTTTTT
NA	TRBJ2-1	TRBV6-5	NA	CASSQTGSSYNEQFF	TGTGCCAGCAGCCAAACAGGCAGCTCCTACAATGAGCAGTTCTTC
NA	TRBJ2-3	TRBV5-1	NA	CASSLEGPSGDTQYF	TGCGCCAGCAGCTTGGAGGGCCCGTCGGGGGATACGCAGTATTTT
NA	TRBJ2-7	TRBV6-1	NA	CASSEATLRSGEQYF	TGTGCCAGCAGTGAAGCGACCCTAAGGTCGGGCGAGCAGTACTTC
NA	TRBJ2-5	TRBV19	NA	CASGERQETQYF	TGTGCCAGTGGAGAGCGTCAAGAGACCCAGTACTTC
NA	TRBJ2-3	TRBV6-5	NA	CASRPAGKTDTQYF	TGTGCCAGCAGACCCGCCGGGAAGACAGATACGCAGTATTTT